Each of the 14 T cell receptor beta chains below was sequenced from the same sample in a study of blood T cell repertoires in COVID-19. Measured with immunoSEQ multiplex PCR; TCRdb has only the in-frame clones, and not every one. The sample shows under 100,000 clones, over 75% of them seen only once. Source material: peripheral blood. These receptors all come from a woman in her 70s with acute or convalescent COVID-19.

This clone has only a few counts. The chain recombines TRBV6-5 with TRBJ2-7; D might be TRBD1 (5 bases). Germline V gene lookup returns CDR1 MNHEY and CDR2 SVGAGI. V lost 7 bases and J 3 bases, leaving 13 bases between the germline ends. This CDR3 region has 13 residues. The CDR3 coding sequence is TGTGCCAGCACCGAAACAGGAAGCTACGAGCAGTACTTC. The encoded protein is CASTETGSYEQYF.

The CDR3 loop is CASSEGGALNEQFF. The CDR3 DNA reads TGCGCCAGCAGTGAAGGGGGGGCTTTGAATGAGCAGTTCTTC. The V and J genes are TRBV10-1 and TRBJ2-1, with a weak D call TRBD2 (7 bases). From germline, CDR1 is WNHNN and CDR2 SYGVQD (reference sequence). CDR3 length: 14 amino acids. V was cut by 3 bases and J by 7 bases, with 13 bases left in between.

V gene TRBV11-3 combines with J gene TRBJ1-2; no firm D call. CDR3 size: 13 residues. V lost 0 bases and J 8 bases, leaving 10 bases between the germline ends. The germline CDR1 and CDR2 sequences are SGHNT and YENEEA. The CDR3 DNA reads TGTGCCAGCAGCTTAGACGGGGTCGGAGGCTACACCTTC. As protein: CASSLDGVGGYTF.

The count of this clone is one. This same CDR3 is encoded by further DNA sequences in the sample. V is TRBV6-5 and J is TRBJ1-2, with 7 bases lining up with TRBD1. Germline V gene sequence: CDR1 MNHEY, CDR2 SVGAGI. V lost 7 bases and J lost 1; bases outside the gene matches: 3. This CDR3 region has 13 residues. In DNA form, the CDR3 reads TGTGCCAGCACCCGGGACAGTAACTATGGCTACACCTTC. Its protein product is CASTRDSNYGYTF.

V and J are TRBV5-4 and TRBJ1-1, with 10 bases that match TRBD1. Per germline, CDR1 SGHNT and CDR2 YYREEE (reference sequence). The V segment lost 4 bases and the J segment 8 bases; nucleotides outside the gene matches: 11. The CDR3 totals 15 residues. The CDR3 nucleotides read TGTGCCAGCAGCAATCCGGGACAGGGGCAATCGGAAGCTTTCTTT. This gives the protein CASSNPGQGQSEAFF.

The V call is TRBV6-6, the J call TRBJ1-1; 10 bases match TRBD1. V was clipped by 2 bases and J by 4 bases; unmatched bases: 7. Germline CDR1 is MNHNY and CDR2 is SVGAGI (reference sequence). CDR3 length: 16 residues. The CDR3 sequence: CASSYPGTGVGTEAFF. In DNA, the CDR3 is TGTGCCAGCAGTTACCCCGGGACAGGGGTCGGCACTGAAGCTTTCTTT.

V usage is TRBV9 and J usage is TRBJ2-2, with 12 bases fitting TRBD2. Losses at the gene ends were 4 bases for V and 0 bases for J; bases not matched to a gene: 7. Germline values: CDR1 SGDLS, CDR2 YYNGEE. The CDR3 has 18 amino acids. This CDR3 reads CASSTLAGGPANTGELFF. The CDR3 nucleotides read TGTGCCAGCAGCACCCTAGCGGGGGGGCCCGCGAACACCGGGGAGCTGTTTTTT.

The chain is built from TRBV9 and TRBJ1-2; 10 bases align to TRBD1. The ends lost 3 bases at V and 4 bases at J; junction bases unmatched: 9. Germline V gives CDR1 SGDLS, CDR2 YYNGEE. The CDR3 length is 16 residues. DNA of the CDR3: TGTGCCAGCAGCGGGACAGGGGGTGCCGATCTCTATGGCTACACCTTC. It translates to CASSGTGGADLYGYTF.

The V gene is TRBV9, the J gene TRBJ2-1, with a tentative D call TRBD1 (6 bases). Germline CDR1 is SGDLS and CDR2 is YYNGEE. Trimming removed 2 bases at V and 5 bases at J, with 8 bases between. The CDR3 runs to 13 residues. Written as DNA, the CDR3 is TGTGCCAGCAGCGTGAGGACAGACAATGAGCAGTTCTTC. Amino acids: CASSVRTDNEQFF.

The chain carries TRBV12-3 or TRBV12-4 and TRBJ1-2; D unclear. The ends were cut back, 0 bases at V and 8 bases at J, with 4 bases in the middle. The CDR3 runs 11 residues. The CDR3 sequence: CASSLAGGYTF. The CDR3 coding sequence is TGTGCCAGCAGTTTAGCCGGGGGCTACACCTTC.

This clone occurred once. The CDR3 sequence: CASETASPTYGYTF. In DNA, the CDR3 is TGTGCCAGCGAGACAGCCTCCCCTACCTATGGCTACACCTTC. This chain connects TRBV2 to TRBJ1-2, with a possible D match to TRBD1 (5 bases). In germline, CDR1 is SNHLY, CDR2 FYNNEI. The ends were cut back, 8 bases at V and 4 bases at J, with 17 bases in the middle. The CDR3 length is 14 residues.

The chain is built from TRBV4-2 and TRBJ2-5; D might be TRBD2 (7 bases). Deletions cut 0 bases from V and 0 bases from J, with 14 bases between. The CDR3 has 17 amino acids. Germline CDR1 is LGHNA and CDR2 is YNFKEQ. The CDR3, as DNA: TGTGCCAGCAGCCAAGAGGGGGGCGGGGGACACCAAGAGACCCAGTACTTC. Translated, it gives CASSQEGGGGHQETQYF.

As for this clone: Other DNA sequences within the sample encode an identical CDR3. The rearrangement uses TRBV20-1 and TRBJ2-5; no firm D call. Per germline, CDR1 DFQATT and CDR2 SNEGSKA (reference sequence). V lost 6 bases and J lost 5, with 7 bases in between. This CDR3 comprises 10 residues. The CDR3 spells CSARRETQYF. CDR3 nucleotide sequence: TGCAGTGCGAGGCGGGAGACCCAGTACTTC.

The rearrangement links TRBV5-4 to TRBJ2-1, with 10 bases matching TRBD2. The CDR3 is made up of 16 amino acids. The germline CDR1 and CDR2 sequences are SGHNT and YYREEE (reference sequence). With 0 bases clipped from V and 2 bases from J, the junction kept 2 bases outside the gene matches. The CDR3 reads CASSLDSGGAYNEQFF. In DNA, the CDR3 is TGTGCCAGCAGCTTGGACAGCGGGGGGGCCTACAATGAGCAGTTCTTC.